This T cell receptor (beta chain) was identified in a study of T-cell reconstitution after alpha-beta-depleted transplantation in children. General study findings and limits: Some patients' high day-60 TCRbeta diversity was attributed to recipient cells surviving conditioning. Reported findings indicate that, about two months after transplant, alpha-beta T cells came from several hundred expanded clones, which were derived from non-depleted graft cells.

This clonotype was found a few times. What it recognizes is unknown. Germline CDR1 is SGHTA and CDR2 is FQGNSA. This CDR3 contains 15 residues. V dropped 4 bases and J dropped 4 bases, with 14 bases sitting between them. A TCRbeta library incorporating unique molecular identifiers was prepared. TCRdb used MiXCR to reprocess the PCR reads, holding one entry per CDR3 protein. The data hold about 98,000 distinct CDR3 sequences, with 23% observed a single time. The sample was PBMCs, taken before TCRalphabeta/CD19-depleted stem cell transplant. J is TRBJ1-3 and V is TRBV7-2; D not certain. The TCR sequence derives from a boy between 2 and 10 years old with acute lymphoblastic leukemia, due to receive a stem cell transplant. The CDR3 DNA follows: TGTGCCAGCAGCTATGTATCGGGGTACGGAAACACCATATATTTT. The encoded protein is CASSYVSGYGNTIYF.